This entry describes one T cell receptor (beta chain). Random hexamers were used to reverse transcribe the RNA input (roughly 0.5 to 1 ug). The method of amplification for TCR beta CDR3 was immunoSEQ multiplex PCR, covering 54 Vbeta and 13 Jbeta. Each CDR3 protein is one row after TCRdb ran MiXCR on the immunoSEQ multiplex PCR reads. The sample has some 260,000 distinct CDR3 sequences, 70% to 90% seen once. This sample is part of a study of CD8 T cells in Susac syndrome. This CDR3 is 13 amino acids long. Germline CDR1 and CDR2: MNHNY and SVGAGI (reference sequence). Deletions cut 4 bases from V and 5 bases from J, with 11 bases between.

This TCR came from a human donor with multiple sclerosis. Sequencing was performed on CD8+ T cells from PBMCs. J is TRBJ2-5 and V is TRBV6-6, with D unclear. CDR3 amino acids: CASSSILGETQYF. The CDR3 coding sequence is TGTGCCAGCAGTTCCATCCTGGGGGAGACCCAGTACTTC.